This TCR beta chain appears in the sequencing data of a study of blood T cell repertoires in COVID-19. Authors' data handling: How many nucleated cells were present was estimated from reference gene primer amplification. Sequencing used immunoSEQ multiplex PCR; TCRdb keeps in-frame clones, though not all of them. The DNA gave D and trimming, while V, J and clone size come from that table. This sample carries a few hundred thousand clones, about 86% of them seen once, and the ten largest clones take approximately 6.2%. There are 15 residues in the CDR3. The trim removed 5 bases at V and 5 bases at J, leaving 7 bases unmatched. The germline gives CDR1 LNHDA, CDR2 SQIVND (reference sequence).

The source is a man aged 55 to 70 who had recovered from COVID-19. The sequenced sample was peripheral blood. The chain links TRBV19 to TRBJ2-2, with 8 nucleotides matching TRBD2. In DNA, the CDR3 is TGTGCCAGTAGTTTTGGGACTAGACCTACCGGGGAGCTGTTTTTT. Translating it yields CASSFGTRPTGELFF.